The present T cell receptor (beta chain) was sequenced within a study of blood T cell repertoires in COVID-19. The ends were cut back, 3 bases at V and 7 bases at J, with 15 bases in the middle. CDR1 is LGHDT, CDR2 YNNKEL, per germline (reference sequence). The CDR3 sequence is 14 residues long. Study processing details: Estimates of nucleated cell counts were drawn from the amplification of reference gene primers. This table comes from immunoSEQ multiplex PCR, and its TCRdb copy is limited to in-frame clones, with some not included. V and J calls and clone size are copied from that table; D and trimming were computed from the DNA. The sample records about 110,000 clones, approximately 87% being singletons.

The sequenced material came from peripheral blood. The sequence came from a woman aged 60-70 years with acute or convalescent COVID-19. The chain joins TRBV3-1 (or the pseudogene TRBV3-2) to TRBJ1-2; D perhaps matches TRBD1 (5 bases). CDR3 protein: CASSQRPPGGGYTF. The CDR3 DNA follows: TGTGCCAGCAGCCAGAGGCCCCCGGGGGGTGGCTACACCTTC.